One sample yielded the 22 T cell receptor beta chains listed below, sequenced in a study of T cells in narcolepsy. TCRdb keeps only in-frame clones here, not all; method: immunoSEQ multiplex PCR. The sample records around 27,000 clones, about 80% being singletons. Material for sequencing was CD45RA- memory CD4+ T cells from PBMCs. Receptor source: a human donor with narcolepsy.

The V call is TRBV19, the J call TRBJ2-7; TRBD2 agrees at 8 bases. The CDR3 consists of 15 residues. J was trimmed by 0 bases and V by 1 base; bases with no gene match: 2. Germline lookup yields CDR1 LNHDA and CDR2 SQIVND (reference sequence). CDR3 nucleotides: TGTGCCAGTAGTATAGGGCTAGCGGGCTCCTACGAGCAGTACTTC. Protein product: CASSIGLAGSYEQYF.

Written as DNA, the CDR3 is TGTGCCAGTAGTATAGTCACCGCGAACACTGAAGCTTTCTTT. Translating it yields CASSIVTANTEAFF. The chain uses TRBV19 and TRBJ1-1; D not resolved. This CDR3 contains 14 residues. V gave up 1 base and J gave up 1 base, with 7 bases separating them. CDR1 LNHDA and CDR2 SQIVND come from the germline V gene (reference sequence).

The chain uses TRBV6-6 and TRBJ2-1; D unresolved. CDR1 MNHNY and CDR2 SVGAGI come from the germline V gene (reference sequence). This CDR3 is 13 amino acids long. Trimming left V 6 bases short and J 7 bases short, with 13 bases between. The CDR3 coding sequence is TGTGCCAGCAGCCGTGGGTTCCCTAATGAGCAGTTCTTC. Translation: CASSRGFPNEQFF.

This clone was counted between two and nine times. The chain combines TRBV28 with TRBJ1-5; TRBD1 agrees at 7 bases. Germline CDR1 is MDHEN and CDR2 is SYDVKM. The CDR3 has 16 amino acids. Trimming took 8 bases from V and 7 from J; bases not matched to a gene: 17. CDR3 in DNA: TGTGCCAGCCGCCCCGCGAAAGGGGGCTTCGGGCAGCCCCAGCATTTT. Amino acid sequence: CASRPAKGGFGQPQHF.

The V and J genes are TRBV6-6 and TRBJ2-7; tentatively, D is TRBD2 (6 bases). This CDR3 contains 12 residues. V was cut by 5 bases and J by 7 bases, with 12 bases left in between. The germline V gene has CDR1 MNHNY and CDR2 SVGAGI (reference sequence). CDR3 in DNA: TGTGCCAGCAGTCCGGGAGTAAATGAGCAGTACTTC. Translating gives CASSPGVNEQYF.

This rearrangement joins TRBV11-2 to TRBJ2-7; 7 bases agree with TRBD1. Per the germline V gene, CDR1 is SGHAT and CDR2 is FQNNGV. This CDR3 comprises 15 residues. After removal of 9 bases from V and 0 bases from J, the junction contained 11 bases not matched to a gene. CDR3 DNA sequence: TGTGCCAGTTTAATGGGGACAGCAATCTCCTACGAGCAGTACTTC. Its protein is CASLMGTAISYEQYF.

This chain links TRBV27 with TRBJ2-7; D is possibly TRBD1 or TRBD2 (7 bases each). Trimming stripped 3 bases from V and 6 bases from J, with 15 bases between. CDR1 is MNHEY and CDR2 is SMNVEV in the germline V gene (reference sequence). The CDR3 sequence is 14 residues long. CDR3 bases: TGTGCCAGCAGTTTTCTAGGGGGCGGGGGCGAGCAGTACTTC. Protein product: CASSFLGGGGEQYF.

The rearrangement uses TRBV7-9 and TRBJ1-1, with D possibly TRBD1 on 6 matching bases. V was clipped by 1 base and J by 1 base, with 7 bases between them. CDR1 and CDR2 from the germline V gene are SEHNR and FQNEAQ (reference sequence). CDR3 length: 14 residues. The CDR3 DNA follows: TGTGCCAGCAGCTTAGGAGGGGGGAACACTGAAGCTTTCTTT. Its protein product is CASSLGGGNTEAFF.

The rearrangement links TRBV7-3 to TRBJ2-5; D is uncertain. The CDR3 sequence is 13 residues long. Looked up from germline, CDR1 is SGHTA and CDR2 is FQGTGA. Between the trimmed V and J ends, which lost 5 bases and 5 bases, there was a span of 12 bases. The CDR3 region has the DNA TGTGCCAGCAGCCCCGGCAGTCTGGAGACCCAGTACTTC. Its translation: CASSPGSLETQYF.

This clone was seen once. The chain employs TRBV10-3 and TRBJ1-3; 9 positions agree with TRBD1. Germline assignment: CDR1 ENHRY and CDR2 SYGVKD. This CDR3 comprises 15 residues. The V gene end was trimmed by 2 bases and the J gene end by 5 bases; junction bases not matched to a gene: 4. CDR3 region: CAISETGQGRNTIYF. CDR3 nucleotide sequence: TGTGCCATCAGTGAGACTGGACAGGGGAGAAACACCATATATTTT.

This clone was detected once. The rearrangement joins TRBV11-3 to TRBJ1-2; perhaps TRBD1 as D (6 bases). V gave up 5 bases and J gave up 13 bases, with 20 bases separating them. The CDR3 is 13 residues long. Germline CDR1 and CDR2: SGHNT and YENEEA. The CDR3 nucleotides are TGTGCCAGCAGCCCTACAGGGAGCGGTTCGATCACCTTC. It encodes CASSPTGSGSITF.

The V call is TRBV15, the J call TRBJ2-1; D is possibly TRBD1 or TRBD2 (5 bases each). The CDR3 is 17 amino acids. V was clipped by 1 base and J by 4 bases, with 17 bases between them. The germline V gene encodes CDR1 LNHNV and CDR2 YYDKDF (reference sequence). CDR3 bases: TGTGCCACCAGCAGAGGAGTGGGATGGGGCGGGTACAATGAGCAGTTCTTC. Protein: CATSRGVGWGGYNEQFF.

This clone was recorded once. CDR3 region: CASSLRDTQYF. In DNA, the CDR3 is TGTGCCAGCAGCTTACGAGATACGCAGTATTTT. V usage is TRBV11-1 and J usage is TRBJ2-3; D is uncertain. The germline gives CDR1 SGHAT, CDR2 FQDESV (reference sequence). This CDR3 is 11 amino acids long. V was clipped by 2 bases and J by 5 bases, with 2 bases between them.

The genes are TRBV10-1 and TRBJ2-2, with no clear D. The CDR3 is made up of 12 amino acids. The germline V and J ends were trimmed by 2 bases and 6 bases, with 4 bases remaining between them. Germline V gene sequence: CDR1 WNHNN, CDR2 SYGVQD (reference sequence). The CDR3 sequence is CASSEISGELFF. The CDR3 nucleotides are TGCGCCAGCAGTGAGATTTCCGGGGAGCTGTTTTTT.

The gene calls are TRBV19 and TRBJ1-1, with 7 bases identical to TRBD1. Trimming took 5 bases from V and 1 from J; bases not matched to a gene: 4. The CDR3 extends over 14 amino acids. CDR1 and CDR2 (germline): LNHDA, SQIVND (reference sequence). The CDR3 region is CASSLGQRNTEAFF. The CDR3 nucleotides are TGTGCCAGTAGTTTGGGACAGCGGAACACTGAAGCTTTCTTT.

The chain couples TRBV30 to TRBJ1-6, with 9 bases lining up with TRBD1. The germline V gene encodes CDR1 GTSNPN and CDR2 SVGIG (reference sequence). This CDR3 has 16 residues. Trimming cost V 4 bases and J 6 bases; bases outside gene matches: 10. CDR3 sequence reads: CAWTSLRTGVNSPLHF. The CDR3 DNA sequence: TGTGCCTGGACCTCGCTTCGGACAGGGGTTAATTCACCCCTCCACTTT.

This sequence joins TRBV5-1 and TRBJ1-1; 7 bases are a match to TRBD1. Per germline, CDR1 SGHRS and CDR2 YFSETQ. CDR3 length equals 16 residues. Losses at the gene ends were 4 bases for V and 0 bases for J; bases not matched to a gene: 9. CDR3 sequence reads: CASSQQPTGMNTEAFF. In nucleotides, the CDR3 is TGCGCCAGCAGCCAACAACCGACAGGGATGAACACTGAAGCTTTCTTT.

This chain joins TRBV14 and TRBJ1-2, with D hard to call. V shed 2 bases and J shed 2 bases, with 6 bases lying between them. CDR3 length: 13 amino acids. Germline assignment: CDR1 SGHDN and CDR2 FVKESK. In nucleotides, the CDR3 is TGTGCCAGCAGCCAACAGCTCAACTATGGCTACACCTTC. Translating gives CASSQQLNYGYTF.

The chain joins TRBV7-2 to TRBJ1-1; tentative D call: TRBD1 (6 bases). V was cut by 2 bases and J by 7 bases, with 20 bases left in between. This CDR3 has 16 amino acids. The germline V gene encodes CDR1 SGHTA and CDR2 FQGNSA. The CDR3: CASSLTPLTGRVEAFF. CDR3 coding DNA: TGTGCCAGCAGCTTAACCCCCCTGACAGGCCGGGTTGAAGCTTTCTTT.

This sequence joins TRBV6-1 and TRBJ2-2, with D hard to call. The germline CDR1 and CDR2 sequences are MNHNS and SASEGT. The CDR3 runs to 14 residues. The V gene lost 6 bases and the J gene lost 5 bases, with 13 bases spanning the gap. The CDR3 protein is CASSVKVHTGELFF. For the CDR3, the DNA is TGTGCCAGCAGCGTTAAAGTCCATACCGGGGAGCTGTTTTTT.

CDR3 in amino acids: CASSLTSTYEQYF. CDR3 coding DNA: TGTGCCAGCAGCTTGACCTCCACCTACGAGCAGTACTTC. The V and J genes are TRBV7-3 and TRBJ2-7; no firm D call. Trimming removed 3 bases from V and 2 bases from J, with 8 bases in between. Germline assignment: CDR1 SGHTA and CDR2 FQGTGA. This CDR3 has 13 residues.

The rearrangement links TRBV5-1 to TRBJ1-2, with D possibly being TRBD1 (5 bases). V was trimmed by 4 bases and J by 7 bases, leaving 17 bases between them. The CDR3 spans 14 residues. Germline values: CDR1 SGHRS, CDR2 YFSETQ. The CDR3 reads CASSPRTGDGGYTF. CDR3 DNA: TGCGCCAGCAGCCCGCGGACGGGGGACGGTGGCTACACCTTC.